The 29 T cell receptor beta chains below were found in one sample sequenced in a study of T cells in Graves' hyperthyroidism and ophthalmopathy. TCR beta CDR3 sequences were amplified from RNA transcripts. When the TCR CDR3 underwent first-round RT-PCR, the HTBI primer set was used. Via MiXCR, TCRdb re-called the multiplex PCR reads, giving one row per CDR3 protein. This repertoire shows 300,000 to 450,000 distinct CDR3 sequences, about 18% found once; its top ten account for 34%. The sequenced material came from blood. Every receptor here comes from a woman aged 25 to 45 with Graves' hyperthyroidism that later progressed to Graves' ophthalmopathy.

This clonotype was recorded at least ten times. This chain uses TRBV13 with TRBJ1-2, with D possibly matching TRBD1 (5 bases). The germline V and J ends were trimmed by 3 bases and 8 bases, with 22 bases remaining between them. This CDR3 has 16 amino acids. CDR1 PRHDT and CDR2 FYEKMQ come from the germline V gene (reference sequence). The CDR3 DNA is TGTGCCAGCAGCTTGTTTTCAGGGTTTCGCGCGGAGGGCTACACCTTC. Translation: CASSLFSGFRAEGYTF.

This clonotype was counted only a few times. The J gene is TRBJ1-4, the V gene TRBV28, with D unclear. Germline-derived CDR1 and CDR2 are MDHEN and SYDVKM. The ends were cut back, 10 bases at V and 4 bases at J, with 13 bases in the middle. The CDR3 runs 13 residues. CDR3 in amino acids: CAIEDRRNEKLFF. CDR3 DNA sequence: TGTGCCATAGAGGACCGCCGTAATGAAAAACTGTTTTTT.

The sample holds a few counts of this clonotype. This chain uses TRBV29-1 with TRBJ1-1; the D gene is possibly TRBD1 (5 bases). The CDR3 sequence is 15 residues long. Looked up from germline, CDR1 is SQVTM and CDR2 is ANQGSEA. V dropped 5 bases and J dropped 1 base, with 17 bases sitting between them. CDR3 region: CSVNKPGRKNTEAFF. In DNA, the CDR3 is TGCAGCGTTAATAAGCCGGGACGGAAGAACACTGAAGCTTTCTTT.

The rearrangement uses TRBV5-1 and TRBJ1-1, with D possibly being TRBD1 (5 bases). Trimming took off 4 bases at V and 1 base at J, with 20 bases between the two ends. Per germline, CDR1 SGHRS and CDR2 YFSETQ. The CDR3 length is 17 residues. This chain's CDR3 is CASSPPGAGNWNTEAFF. CDR3 in DNA: TGCGCCAGCAGCCCGCCGGGAGCAGGGAATTGGAACACTGAAGCTTTCTTT.

This chain uses TRBV11-2 with TRBJ1-3; 9 bases align to TRBD1. The CDR3 consists of 13 residues. Germline CDR1 SGHAT, CDR2 FQNNGV. The CDR3 is CGSGTGPGNTIYF. The CDR3 region has the DNA TGTGGGTCCGGGACAGGGCCTGGAAACACCATATATTTT.

In DNA form, the CDR3 reads TGTGCCAGCAGCCCGACCAGAGTGACTAGCGGGTTTCATGAGCAGTTCTTC. Residues: CASSPTRVTSGFHEQFF. The chain employs TRBV14 and TRBJ2-1, with 10 bases identical to TRBD2. The J segment lost 8 bases and the V segment lost 4 bases, leaving 14 bases of the junction unmatched. This CDR3 is built from 17 residues. Germline V gene sequence: CDR1 SGHDN, CDR2 FVKESK.

This clonotype was observed at least ten times. The CDR3 protein is CAWRGGGRYEQYF. Written as DNA, the CDR3 is TGTGCCTGGAGAGGGGGCGGCCGCTACGAGCAGTACTTC. The V gene is TRBV30, the J gene TRBJ2-7, with 7 bases identical to TRBD1. Unmatched junction bases numbered 5, after V lost 3 bases and J lost 3 bases. The CDR3 has 13 residues. CDR1 and CDR2 (germline): GTSNPN, SVGIG (reference sequence).

The sample holds many counts of this clonotype. The gene calls are TRBV28 and TRBJ2-7; perhaps D is TRBD1 or TRBD2 (6 bases each). Germline V gives CDR1 MDHEN, CDR2 SYDVKM. The length of the CDR3 is 16 residues. The V and J ends lost 6 bases and 0 bases respectively, with 18 bases between them. CDR3 in amino acids: CASRVGGTSVSYEQYF. The CDR3 DNA reads as TGTGCCAGCAGAGTCGGAGGGACATCGGTCTCCTACGAGCAGTACTTC. Together with reference TRBV28 and TRBJ2-7, the CDR3 gives the full variable domain: DVKVTQSSRYLVKRTGEKVFLECVQDMDHENMFWYRQDPGLGLRLIYFSYDVKMKEKGDIPEGYSVSREKKERFSLILESASTNQTSMYLCASRVGGTSVSYEQYFGPGTRLTVT.

V gene TRBV4-1 combines with J gene TRBJ1-6; possibly TRBD1 for D (5 bases). The length of the CDR3 is 15 residues. Germline V gene sequence: CDR1 MGHRA, CDR2 YSYEKL. The germline V and J ends were trimmed by 1 base and 9 bases, with 13 bases remaining between them. CDR3 loop: CASSQAGPGGSPLHF. For the CDR3, the DNA is TGCGCCAGCAGCCAAGCGGGCCCTGGGGGTTCACCCCTCCACTTT.

This clonotype was seen only a few times. This chain's CDR3 is CASSQALYGYTF. DNA for the CDR3: TGTGCCAGCAGCCAAGCCCTGTATGGCTACACCTTC. The V call is TRBV4-2, the J call TRBJ1-2; D is ambiguous. The V end lost 1 base, the J end lost 5 bases, and 5 bases lay between the germline ends. This CDR3 comprises 12 residues. Germline CDR1 is LGHNA and CDR2 is YNFKEQ.

This clonotype has ten or more counts. The rearrangement links TRBV12-3 or TRBV12-4 to TRBJ1-1; a possible D gene is TRBD1 (5 bases). The CDR3 spans 14 residues. V lost 7 bases and J 0 bases, leaving 12 bases between the germline ends. CDR3 region: CASNPGPMNTEAFF. The CDR3, as DNA: TGTGCCAGCAACCCAGGGCCCATGAACACTGAAGCTTTCTTT.

This clonotype was picked up many times. V usage is TRBV11-2 and J usage is TRBJ2-3, with TRBD2 matching 7 bases. Germline CDR1 SGHAT, CDR2 FQNNGV. Trimming took 2 bases from V and 2 from J; bases not matched to a gene: 7. This CDR3 is built from 16 residues. CDR3 coding DNA: TGTGCCAGCAGCTTACACCCTAGCGGAAACACAGATACGCAGTATTTT. Its protein product is CASSLHPSGNTDTQYF.

V and J are TRBV18 and TRBJ2-1; TRBD2 aligns across 11 bases. This CDR3 is 20 amino acids long. The germline gives CDR1 KGHSH, CDR2 LQKENI. V dropped 1 base and J dropped 0; count of bases not matched to a gene: 11. This CDR3 reads CASSPRFLAGGRSSYNEQFF. CDR3 coding DNA: TGTGCCAGCTCACCACGGTTCCTAGCGGGAGGCCGGAGCTCCTACAATGAGCAGTTCTTC.

The gene calls are TRBV11-2 and TRBJ1-6; 9 bases agree with TRBD1. Losses at the gene ends were 4 bases for V and 6 bases for J; bases not matched to a gene: 7. This CDR3 region has 16 residues. Per the germline V gene, CDR1 is SGHAT and CDR2 is FQNNGV. The CDR3 here is CASSSGTGRLNSPLHF. For the CDR3, the DNA is TGTGCCAGCAGCTCAGGGACAGGGAGACTTAATTCACCCCTCCACTTT. The variable domain in full, completed from reference TRBV11-2 and TRBJ1-6, reads EAGVAQSPRYKIIEKRQSVAFWCNPISGHATLYWYQQILGQGPKLLIQFQNNGVVDDSQLPKDRFSAERLKGVDSTLKIQPAKLEDSAVYLCASSSGTGRLNSPLHFGNGTRLTVT.

This clonotype was recorded at least ten times. The V gene is TRBV20-1, the J gene TRBJ1-1; perhaps TRBD1 as D (5 bases). Germline CDR1 DFQATT, CDR2 SNEGSKA (reference sequence). The CDR3 is made up of 13 amino acids. The V gene lost 4 bases and the J gene lost 1 base, with 10 bases spanning the gap. In DNA, the CDR3 is TGCAGTGCTATCGGGGACCCGAACACTGAAGCTTTCTTT. Translated, it gives CSAIGDPNTEAFF.

Only a few counts were recorded for this clonotype. CDR3 protein: CASSLSGRGEETQYF. DNA for the CDR3: TGTGCCAGCAGTCTTAGCGGGAGAGGGGAAGAGACCCAGTACTTC. This rearrangement joins TRBV6-1 to TRBJ2-5; 9 bases match TRBD2. The germline V gene has CDR1 MNHNS and CDR2 SASEGT. V dropped 5 bases and J dropped 3; count of bases not matched to a gene: 7. The CDR3 is 15 residues long.

This clonotype was detected a few times. This sequence joins TRBV30 and TRBJ1-2; unclear D gene. Germline V gives CDR1 GTSNPN, CDR2 SVGIG (reference sequence). The CDR3 has 12 amino acids. Trimming took off 3 bases at V and 8 bases at J, with 13 bases between the two ends. CDR3 DNA sequence: TGTGCCTGGAGCCCCCTGGGCAGAGGCTACACCTTC. It translates to CAWSPLGRGYTF.

This clonotype was detected many times. The chain links TRBV6-1 to TRBJ1-1, with 7 bases matching TRBD1. CDR3 length equals 14 residues. Trimming removed 5 bases from V and 7 bases from J; junction bases left unmatched: 10. Per the germline V gene, CDR1 is MNHNS and CDR2 is SASEGT. The CDR3 DNA is TGTGCCAGCAGTTTAACCGGGACAGCTCTTGAAGCTTTCTTT. Amino acid sequence: CASSLTGTALEAFF.

This clonotype showed up many times. The chain combines TRBV5-1 with TRBJ1-1; 8 nucleotides agree with TRBD1. After removal of 4 bases from V and 1 base from J, the junction contained 3 bases not matched to a gene. CDR3 size: 14 residues. The V gene's germline CDR1 is SGHRS and CDR2 YFSETQ. Here the CDR3 reads CASSTGTGNTEAFF. The CDR3 region has the DNA TGCGCCAGCAGCACCGGGACAGGGAACACTGAAGCTTTCTTT.

This clonotype has more than one count but fewer than ten. The chain carries TRBV5-1 and TRBJ2-6; the D is unclear. Trimming stripped 1 base from V and 0 bases from J, with 20 bases between. Looked up from germline, CDR1 is SGHRS and CDR2 is YFSETQ. The CDR3 consists of 20 residues. The chain's CDR3 is CASSLPILRPQNSGANVLTF. The CDR3 coding sequence is TGCGCCAGCAGCTTGCCGATCCTCAGGCCCCAAAACTCTGGGGCCAACGTCCTGACTTTC.

In its sample, this clonotype was seen many times. The rearrangement links TRBV15 to TRBJ2-5; 7 bases line up with TRBD2. V was clipped by 3 bases and J by 5 bases; unmatched bases: 6. CDR3 size: 14 residues. Germline values: CDR1 LNHNV, CDR2 YYDKDF (reference sequence). CDR3 sequence reads: CATSSGRELETQYF. The CDR3 region has the DNA TGTGCCACCAGCAGCGGGCGGGAGTTGGAGACCCAGTACTTC.

This clonotype was recorded many times. The chain links TRBV5-1 to TRBJ1-2, with a weak D call TRBD1 (5 bases). Germline values: CDR1 SGHRS, CDR2 YFSETQ. Trimming pared 0 bases from V and 2 bases from J, leaving 8 bases between. The CDR3 is made up of 14 amino acids. The CDR3 region has the DNA TGCGCCAGCAGCTTGGAGACAGTAAACTATGGCTACACCTTC. This translates into CASSLETVNYGYTF.

This clonotype was counted ten times or more. This chain joins TRBV7-6 and TRBJ2-2; 10 bases match TRBD2. The CDR3 contains 16 residues. Germline lookup yields CDR1 SGHVS and CDR2 FNYEAQ. Unmatched junction bases numbered 4, after V lost 0 bases and J lost 6 bases. CDR3 in amino acids: CASSLAPAGGSGELFF. CDR3 coding DNA: TGTGCCAGCAGCTTAGCGCCAGCGGGAGGGTCCGGGGAGCTGTTTTTT.

Ten or more counts support this clonotype. The chain's CDR3 is CASSVGAGGTDTQYF. The CDR3 DNA sequence: TGTGCCAGCAGTGTAGGGGCCGGAGGTACAGATACGCAGTATTTT. The chain joins TRBV6-1 to TRBJ2-3; either TRBD1 or TRBD2 may fit D (5 bases each). The CDR3 extends over 15 amino acids. Germline lookup yields CDR1 MNHNS and CDR2 SASEGT. Trimming removed 4 bases from V and 3 bases from J, with 14 bases in between.

The chain links TRBV12-3 or TRBV12-4 to TRBJ1-2; D may be TRBD1 (5 bases). The CDR3 contains 13 residues. V was clipped by 6 bases and J by 5 bases, with 13 bases between them. The CDR3 DNA reads TGTGCCAGCAGCGCCGGGACGGGGTATGGCTACACCTTC. Translated: CASSAGTGYGYTF.

This clonotype was counted a few times. The V and J genes are TRBV6-2 or TRBV6-3 and TRBJ2-5, with 7 bases that match TRBD2. Germline V gives CDR1 MNHEY, CDR2 SVGEGT. CDR3 size: 15 residues. The CDR3 DNA sequence: TGTGCAGGCACGAATCCTAGCGGTAGTCAAGAGACCCAGTACTTC. Translation gives CAGTNPSGSQETQYF.

This clonotype was seen repeatedly, ten times or more. The chain has TRBV6-1 and TRBJ2-5; maybe TRBD2 (6 bases). Deletions cut 5 bases from V and 3 bases from J, with 19 bases between. The CDR3 runs to 16 residues. Germline V gene data show CDR1 as MNHNS and CDR2 as SASEGT. Written as DNA, the CDR3 is TGTGCCAGCAGTAACTTACCGGGACTTAGGGAAGAGACCCAGTACTTC. This sequence encodes CASSNLPGLREETQYF.

This clonotype was picked up many times. The chain links TRBV7-2 to TRBJ1-4; D possibly corresponds to TRBD1 (5 bases). Trimming removed 1 base at V and 5 bases at J, with 11 bases between. The CDR3 has 15 amino acids. Germline CDR1 is SGHTA and CDR2 is FQGNSA. This chain's CDR3 is CASSLGGTLNEKLFF. In nucleotides, the CDR3 is TGTGCCAGCAGCTTAGGGGGGACGTTAAATGAAAAACTGTTTTTT.

This chain uses TRBV2 with TRBJ2-7; 10 bases agree with TRBD2. The V gene's germline CDR1 is SNHLY and CDR2 FYNNEI. This CDR3 comprises 12 residues. V was pared by 10 bases and J by 3 bases, with 3 bases of the junction left unmatched. The DNA of the CDR3 is TGTGCCACCCGGACTAGCGGCTACGAGCAGTACTTC. Protein product: CATRTSGYEQYF.